The text below deals with one T cell receptor beta chain. The sample belongs to a study of T cells expressing NK-cell markers. TCR beta libraries carry UMIs added by 5'RACE template switching. TCRdb reprocessed the 5' RACE reads and reports one entry per CDR3 protein, with no DNA. The listing contains 150,000 to 160,000 distinct CDR3 sequences. Germline lookup yields CDR1 MNHEY and CDR2 SVGEGT. CDR3 length: 13 amino acids. The receptor's source is a woman in her forties or fifties in good health. Material: blood T cells: a sorted CD56 or NKG2C T cell subset, CD4+ or CD8+ T cells, or bulk PBMC T cells (not recorded which). V gene TRBV6-2 or TRBV6-3 combines with J gene TRBJ2-3; TCRdb calls TRBD2, which cannot be checked without DNA. CDR3 amino acids: CASWTSLTDTQYF.